This T cell receptor (beta chain) originates from a study of cytomegalovirus exposure and HLA in healthy donors. The overall study: A later analysis reported the 100 to 150 validation repertoires used the same platform as the approximately 660 first-cohort repertoires.

With regard to this clone: The antigen remains unidentified.

Sequencing used immunoSEQ multiplex PCR; TCRdb keeps in-frame clones, though not all of them. The data show about 220,000 clones, 75% to 90% seen once. This CDR3 spans 15 amino acids. The germline V gene encodes CDR1 SGHTA and CDR2 FQGNSA. Trimming took off 1 base at V and 2 bases at J, with 8 bases between the two ends. General observations from the study: In vitro assays verified that a few CMV-associated chains recognized CMV antigens specifically.

This chain joins TRBV7-2 and TRBJ2-2; perhaps TRBD1 as D (5 bases). The source material was PBMCs. The sequence was obtained from a woman in her twenties or thirties in good health and CMV-seropositive. The CDR3 region has the DNA TGTGCCAGCAGCTTAGGGGGCTTTAACACCGGGGAGCTGTTTTTT. It yields the protein CASSLGGFNTGELFF.